Following are 10 T cell receptor beta chains from one sample sequenced in a study of CXCR3-negative and CXCR3-positive naive CD8 T cells. Broader study findings: Researchers report that CXCR3-positive naive cells carry more hydrophobic TRB CDR3s than CXCR3-negative naive cells.

These receptors' targets are unknown. Preparation of TRB cDNA libraries relied on 5' RACE carrying UMI labels. TCRdb re-called the 5' RACE reads; one entry per CDR3 protein, DNA not given. Its listing shows some 130,000 distinct CDR3 sequences. Sequenced input: naive CXCR3+ CD8+ T cells from blood. As for subset: CD45RO-CCR7+CD27+CD95- naive CD8+ T cells expressing CXCR3 (TNR3+). Receptor source: a human donor in good health. Some clones in this sample may be carry-over from other donors' samples.

The V and J genes are TRBV7-9 and TRBJ2-1; TCRdb returns TRBD1, unconfirmable since there is no DNA. There are 15 residues in the CDR3. Germline values: CDR1 SEHNR, CDR2 FQNEAQ (reference sequence). Here the CDR3 reads CASSLVTNGRGEQFF.

The gene calls are TRBV29-1 and TRBJ2-4; TCRdb's D gene call, TRBD1, goes unchecked for lack of DNA. The CDR3 is 12 amino acids. Germline CDR1 reads SQVTM; CDR2 reads ANQGSEA. The CDR3 sequence is CSVEALGDIQYF.

The chain combines TRBV9 with TRBJ1-2; TCRdb's assignment of TRBD1 cannot be checked, as there is no DNA. The CDR3 is 16 residues long. CDR1 is SGDLS, CDR2 YYNGEE, per germline. CDR3 residues: CASSTGTVTVRSGYTF.

The chain employs TRBV20-1 and TRBJ1-1. Germline CDR1 reads DFQATT; CDR2 reads SNEGSKA (reference sequence). The CDR3 runs to 11 residues. CDR3 region: CSARIITEAFF.

V gene TRBV3-1 combines with J gene TRBJ2-2. The CDR3 length is 12 residues. Looked up from germline, CDR1 is LGHDT and CDR2 is YNNKEL (reference sequence). The CDR3 sequence is CASKEYTGELFF.

The J gene is TRBJ2-6, the V gene TRBV4-2; TCRdb's assignment of TRBD2 cannot be checked, as there is no DNA. The germline V gene encodes CDR1 LGHNA and CDR2 YNFKEQ. This CDR3 is 17 amino acids long. The CDR3 loop is CASSQGSRASGANVLTF.

The V call is TRBV20-1, the J call TRBJ1-2. The CDR3 is made up of 13 amino acids. Germline lookup yields CDR1 DFQATT and CDR2 SNEGSKA (reference sequence). The CDR3 region is CSARNKEWVGYTF.

CDR3 sequence: CASSERPGELFF. This chain uses TRBV2 with TRBJ2-2. From germline, CDR1 is SNHLY and CDR2 FYNNEI. The CDR3 runs 12 residues. Drawing the rest from reference TRBV2 and TRBJ2-2, the complete variable domain is EPEVTQTPSHQVTQMGQEVILRCVPISNHLYFYWYRQILGQKVEFLVSFYNNEISEKSEIFDDQFSVERPDGSNFTLKIRSTKLEDSAMYFCASSERPGELFFGEGSRLTVL.

The rearrangement joins TRBV29-1 to TRBJ1-1; TCRdb lists TRBD1, though no DNA is available to test this call. The CDR3 contains 20 residues. Germline V lookup: CDR1 SQVTM, CDR2 ANQGSEA. The chain's CDR3 is CSVEGRGTKGRDLTNTEAFF.

This sequence joins TRBV7-7 and TRBJ2-3; TCRdb calls TRBD1, which cannot be checked without DNA. The CDR3 has 14 amino acids. Germline V gives CDR1 SSHAT, CDR2 FNYEAQ (reference sequence). The CDR3 sequence: CASSSNDREHTQYF. The full variable domain, with the rest looked up from reference TRBV7-7 and TRBJ2-3, is GAGVSQSPRYKVTKRGQDVTLRCDPISSHATLYWYQQALGQGPEFLTYFNYEAQPDKSGLPSDRFSAERPEGSISTLTIQRTEQRDSAMYRCASSSNDREHTQYFGPGTRLTVL.